The clone carrying this TCR beta chain was picked up a small number of times. Its antigen is not known. With 5 bases clipped from V and 4 bases from J, the junction kept 5 bases outside the gene matches. In germline, CDR1 is MNHEY, CDR2 SMNVEV (reference sequence). The CDR3 sequence is 14 residues long. TCRdb independently ran MiXCR on the 5' RACE reads; one entry per CDR3 protein. Of around 340,000 distinct CDR3 sequences listed, approximately 14% are singletons. The data were obtained in a study of CD8 T cells in ankylosing spondylitis. Study-level points and caveats: Made up of about eight highly homologous variants, a TCR beta motif appeared characteristic of ankylosing spondylitis blood. The authors reported significant enrichment of disease-linked clones in matched ankylosing spondylitis synovial fluid.

This TCR came from a male donor with ankylosing spondylitis or in good health (not recorded which). The rearrangement uses TRBV27 and TRBJ1-2, with 9 positions matching TRBD1. Source material: blood, either unsorted or a sorted T cell fraction (not recorded which). CDR3 protein: CASSPRDRVYGYTF. The CDR3 DNA is TGTGCCAGCAGTCCGAGGGACAGGGTCTATGGCTACACCTTC.